This is a list of T cell receptor beta chains from one sample in a study of T cells after yellow fever vaccination. MiXCR, applied by TCRdb to the 5' RACE reads, yields one record per CDR3 protein. The sample carries about 370,000 distinct CDR3 sequences, roughly 12% recorded once. The sample in question was PBMCs, obtained on the day of the first yellow fever vaccination. The receptors come from a man younger than 35 who received the YFV17D yellow fever vaccine. CDR3s include the opening cysteine and the closing phenylalanine or tryptophan. D genes are given only for firm matches. Rows may omit the clone size; those that give it use once, few, many or a size class.

clone_size,j_call,v_call,d_call,cdr3_length,cdr3_aa,cdr3_nt
few,TRBJ2-7,TRBV9,TRBD1,14,CASSVEGGKGEQYF,TGTGCCAGCAGCGTAGAAGGGGGCAAGGGCGAGCAGTACTTC
few,TRBJ2-5,TRBV4-2,.,14,CASSRNRAQETQYF,TGTGCCAGCAGCCGCAACAGGGCCCAAGAGACCCAGTACTTC
.,TRBJ2-7,TRBV12-3/TRBV12-4,TRBD2,15,CASSPILLAGDEQYF,TGTGCCAGCAGTCCGATCCTCCTAGCGGGGGACGAGCAGTACTTC
.,TRBJ2-1,TRBV15,.,12,CATSRRTPEQFF,TGTGCCACCAGCAGAAGGACTCCAGAGCAGTTCTTC
few,TRBJ2-2,TRBV6-1,TRBD1,15,CASKEQGANTGELFF,TGTGCCAGCAAGGAACAGGGGGCGAACACCGGGGAGCTGTTTTTT
.,TRBJ2-5,TRBV6-1,.,13,CASSRRFQETQYF,TGTGCCAGCAGCAGAAGGTTTCAAGAGACCCAGTACTTC
few,TRBJ2-1,TRBV7-2,TRBD2,13,CASRGVGGSILFF,TGTGCCAGCAGGGGTGTGGGGGGGTCGATTCTGTTCTTC
.,TRBJ2-5,TRBV11-2,TRBD1,15,CASSLRGQGWETQYF,TGTGCCAGCAGCTTAAGAGGACAGGGCTGGGAGACCCAGTACTTC
many,TRBJ1-1,TRBV5-1,.,13,CASSLAGLSEAFF,TGCGCCAGCAGCTTGGCGGGTTTGTCTGAAGCTTTCTTT
few,TRBJ2-7,TRBV6-2/TRBV6-3,.,14,CASTRDERSYEQYF,TGTGCCAGCACCAGGGACGAGCGCTCCTACGAGCAGTACTTC
.,TRBJ2-3,TRBV29-1,TRBD2,14,CSVARGGSTDTQYF,TGCAGCGTTGCACGCGGGGGGTCCACAGATACGCAGTATTTT
.,TRBJ1-1,TRBV29-1,.,13,CSVGQIMNTEAFF,TGCAGCGTTGGACAGATCATGAACACTGAAGCTTTCTTT
few,TRBJ2-7,TRBV4-1,TRBD1,15,CASSEPAGGGDEQYF,TGCGCCAGCAGCGAACCCGCAGGGGGCGGCGACGAGCAGTACTTC
.,TRBJ2-7,TRBV12-3/TRBV12-4,.,12,CASSFISYEQYF,TGTGCCAGCAGTTTTATTTCCTACGAGCAGTACTTC
.,TRBJ2-3,TRBV14,.,15,CASSQTGPSTDTQYF,TGTGCCAGCAGCCAGACAGGACCCAGCACAGATACGCAGTATTTT
many,TRBJ2-3,TRBV7-9,.,12,CASSLFPDTQYF,TGTGCCAGCAGCTTATTCCCAGATACGCAGTATTTT
many,TRBJ1-6,TRBV18,.,13,CASSPELSSPLHF,TGTGCCAGCTCACCGGAGTTAAGCTCACCCCTCCACTTT
.,TRBJ2-5,TRBV7-2,TRBD2,14,CASSLVGTRETQYF,TGTGCCAGCAGCTTAGTCGGGACTAGGGAGACCCAGTACTTC
many,TRBJ1-1,TRBV5-6,TRBD1,13,CASSWTGVPEAFF,TGTGCCAGCAGCTGGACAGGGGTACCTGAAGCTTTCTTT
few,TRBJ2-1,TRBV7-6,.,13,CASSLGHGNEQFF,TGTGCCAGCAGCCTGGGACACGGGAATGAGCAGTTCTTC
few,TRBJ2-1,TRBV12-3/TRBV12-4,.,12,CASFRGDNEQFF,TGTGCCAGCTTTAGAGGGGATAATGAGCAGTTCTTC
.,TRBJ1-2,TRBV20-1,TRBD1,14,CSAIGQGSNYGYTF,TGCAGTGCCATAGGACAGGGAAGTAACTATGGCTACACCTTC
many,TRBJ2-3,TRBV7-8,TRBD2,14,CASSWRGVTDTQYF,TGTGCCAGCAGCTGGCGGGGGGTCACAGATACGCAGTATTTT